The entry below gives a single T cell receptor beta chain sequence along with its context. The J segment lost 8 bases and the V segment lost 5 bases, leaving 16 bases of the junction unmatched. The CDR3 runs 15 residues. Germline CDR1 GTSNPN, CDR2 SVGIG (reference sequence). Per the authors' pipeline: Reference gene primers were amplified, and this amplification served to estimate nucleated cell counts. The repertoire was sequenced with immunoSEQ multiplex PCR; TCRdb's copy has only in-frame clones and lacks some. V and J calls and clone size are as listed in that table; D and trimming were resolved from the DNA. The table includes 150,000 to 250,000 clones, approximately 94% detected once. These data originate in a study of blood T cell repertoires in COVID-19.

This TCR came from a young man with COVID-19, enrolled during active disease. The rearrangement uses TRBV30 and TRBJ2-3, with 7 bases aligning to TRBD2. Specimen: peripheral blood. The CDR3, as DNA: TGTGCCTGGGGGGAGCTAGCGGTTCAGGCGGCTACGCAGTATTTT. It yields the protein CAWGELAVQAATQYF.